This T cell receptor beta chain was profiled in a study of blood T cell repertoires in COVID-19. About the study: Material from acute and convalescent COVID-19 was sourced from the United States, Italy and Spain. Sources were T cells, B-cell-depleted T cells, or PBMCs; the material itself was cDNA or gDNA.

Trimming at V came to 7 bases and at J to 0 bases, leaving 5 bases not matched to a gene. The CDR3 sequence is 15 residues long. Germline values: CDR1 SGHAT, CDR2 FQNNGV. Original data processing: Amplification of reference gene primers was used by the study to estimate nucleated cell counts. Sequenced by immunoSEQ multiplex PCR; TCRdb stores in-frame clones only, minus some. V and J calls and clone size are as listed in that table; D and trimming were resolved from the DNA. The sample yields 75,000 to 95,000 clones, 88% seen once. This clone was detected once. V and J are TRBV11-2 and TRBJ2-2, with 7 bases fitting TRBD2. The receptor was isolated from a human donor in a cohort sampled during active COVID-19. The sample comprised peripheral blood. The chain's CDR3 is CASTITSANTGELFF. The CDR3 nucleotides are TGTGCCAGCACCATAACTAGCGCGAACACCGGGGAGCTGTTTTTT.